This TCR beta chain stems from a study of blood T cell repertoires in COVID-19 (dated by TCRdb to about 2020). In terms of the full investigation: Samples covering the acute and convalescent phases of COVID-19 were provided by collaborators in the United States, Italy and Spain. Deeply sampled blood TCRbeta repertoires from subjects exposed to, actively infected with, or recovered from COVID-19 were included in the dataset. Where available, HLA class I and class II types were obtained from metadata supplied by the sample provider rather than from assay-based typing. A de-identified subject ID, COVID-19 status, age in years and sex were almost always included in the sample metadata. The material from the prospective study consisted of cDNA or gDNA derived from T cells, B-cell-depleted T cells, or PBMCs. The repertoires were made available in a free public database intended to serve as a resource for research on the immune response to SARS-CoV-2. The samples were drawn from two sources: the first 160 participants of the ongoing ImmuneRACE study, and fewer than 1,500 subjects contributed by 6 global collaborators. Summary of the overall study and its limitations: The quantity of clinical and demographic metadata differed by source and by participant and was supplied without curation.

TCRbeta CDR3 regions were amplified from genomic DNA using the immunoSEQ Assay, a bias-controlled multiplex PCR. As for the original processing: Nucleated cell counts per sample were estimated from amplification of reference gene primers within the assay. To quantify the absolute abundance of each unique TCRbeta CDR3 rearrangement, sequence reads were collapsed and filtered. For each sample, productive Simpson clonality was calculated as the square root of Simpson's diversity index across productive rearrangements. This is the immuneACCESS table as TCRdb keeps it, with only in-frame sequences that have V and J called. A part of the clones is gone; compared with another copy, unresolved V genes explain less than half, and the rest is unexplained. The V and J calls and clone size come from that table; D and trimming were worked out from the DNA. Here the sample has around 41,000 clones; roughly 87% occur a single time. The ten largest clonotypes hold 9.6% of the sample.

Of note for this clone: Its antigen is currently not known. Per-base qualities were not stored, and no clone one base away is much larger. Other nucleotide sequences in the sample specify the same CDR3.

The CDR3, cysteine through phenylalanine, is 13 amino acids long. Only CDR3 DNA remains: 39 bases, in frame from the first base. V is pared back by 3 bases and J by 2 bases, with 7 bases lying between the germline termini. The collaborating institutions used their own protocols to collect whole blood in K2EDTA tubes. Collaborator samples were shipped for TCRbeta analysis as frozen whole blood, isolated PBMCs, or DNA extracted from either sample type. The receptor's source is a woman aged 80 or older with active COVID-19. The sample comprised peripheral blood. The rearrangement joined TRBV12-3 or TRBV12-4 to TRBJ1-1; confidence is insufficient to name the D gene. The CDR3 protein: CASSLTGNTEAFF. The DNA sequence is TGTGCCAGCAGTTTGACGGGTAACACTGAAGCTTTCTTT.